This T cell receptor beta chain appears in the sequencing data of a study of cytomegalovirus exposure and HLA in healthy donors. The ends were cut back, 4 bases at V and 9 bases at J, with 13 bases in the middle. Per germline, CDR1 MDHEN and CDR2 SYDVKM. The CDR3 is 13 residues long. The study ran its PCR with 60 Vbeta and 13 Jbeta primers. Some clones are missing from TCRdb's copy, which holds only in-frame ones; the method was immunoSEQ multiplex PCR. The data hold about 150,000 clones, with more than 75% observed a single time. Material for sequencing was PBMCs. This receptor was identified in a man aged 30 to 39 in good health and CMV-seronegative. The rearrangement uses TRBV28 and TRBJ2-1, with D possibly matching TRBD1 (6 bases). CDR3 sequence (DNA): TGTGCCAGCAGTTCCGGACAGTTCGGTGAGCAGTTCTTC. Translated, it gives CASSSGQFGEQFF.